Listed below are T cell receptor beta chains from one sample, sequenced in a study of early T cells in non-severe SARS-CoV-2 infection. Using its own MiXCR run on the 5' RACE reads, TCRdb lists one record per CDR3 protein. The table shows some 59,000 distinct CDR3 sequences, with 8.7% occurring only once. Source: whole blood, taken at baseline. These receptors were taken from an adult who was a healthcare worker with PCR-confirmed SARS-CoV-2 infection or an uninfected control (not recorded which). Each CDR3 is given with its conserved first and last residue. D genes are given only for firm matches. Size values are once, few and many counts, or a class for expanded clones, and some rows have none.

j_call d_call cdr3_length v_call clone_size cdr3_aa cdr3_nt
TRBJ2-7 TRBD2 15 TRBV29-1 many CSVTAGVSISYEQYF TGCAGCGTTACAGCGGGAGTGAGCATCTCCTACGAGCAGTACTTC
TRBJ2-3 - 11 TRBV29-1 few CSVARTDTQYF TGCAGCGTTGCGAGGACGGATACGCAGTATTTT
TRBJ2-3 - 15 TRBV4-1 once CASSGTDFPTDTQYF TGCGCCAGCAGCGGTACAGATTTTCCCACAGATACGCAGTATTTT
TRBJ2-2 TRBD2 15 TRBV10-1 - CASSERLAGAGELFF TGCGCCAGCAGTGAGAGGCTAGCGGGAGCCGGGGAGCTGTTTTTT
TRBJ2-3 - 16 TRBV7-8 many CASSLAKTGATDTQYF TGTGCCAGCAGCTTAGCGAAAACGGGAGCGACAGATACGCAGTATTTT
TRBJ2-2 - 13 TRBV5-1 few CASSLVNTGELFF TGCGCCAGCAGCTTGGTTAACACCGGGGAGCTGTTTTTT
TRBJ2-4 - 12 TRBV20-1 - CSASALQNIQYF TGCAGTGCTTCGGCCCTACAAAACATTCAGTACTTC
TRBJ2-5 - 16 TRBV29-1 few CSVEGTDGASQETQYF TGCAGCGTTGAAGGGACAGACGGGGCTTCCCAAGAGACCCAGTACTTC
TRBJ2-7 TRBD1 16 TRBV9 many CASSLGTGASSYEQYF TGTGCCAGCAGCCTAGGGACAGGGGCAAGCTCCTACGAGCAGTACTTC
TRBJ1-5 - 14 TRBV20-1 few CSASRTVVDQPQHF TGCAGTGCTAGCCGGACAGTTGTAGATCAGCCCCAGCATTTT
TRBJ1-1 - 14 TRBV5-1 - CASSLARGGTEAFF TGCGCCAGCAGCTTGGCGAGGGGCGGCACTGAAGCTTTCTTT
TRBJ2-1 - 16 TRBV5-1 few CASSLAGTRLYNEQFF TGCGCCAGCAGCTTGGCGGGGACTCGCCTTTACAATGAGCAGTTCTTC
TRBJ2-7 - 17 TRBV7-8 many CASSFYDPGTLPTRQYF TGTGCCAGCAGCTTTTATGACCCCGGGACACTACCTACGAGGCAGTACTTC
TRBJ2-1 TRBD1 15 TRBV2 few CASSETGQSYNEQFF TGTGCCAGCAGTGAAACGGGACAGAGCTACAATGAGCAGTTCTTC
TRBJ2-5 - 15 TRBV6-1 - CASSVLQGLQETLYF TGTGCCAGCAGTGTTCTACAGGGCCTCCAAGAGACCCTGTACTTC
TRBJ2-1 - 13 TRBV12-3/TRBV12-4 few CASSLDWYNEQFF TGTGCCAGCAGTCTGGACTGGTACAATGAGCAGTTCTTC
TRBJ2-2 - 12 TRBV5-4 - CASSPDTGELFF TGTGCCAGCAGCCCAGACACCGGGGAGCTGTTTTTT
TRBJ2-7 TRBD1 13 TRBV29-1 - CSVKDRRSYEQYF TGCAGCGTTAAGGACAGGAGGTCCTACGAGCAGTACTTC
TRBJ1-1 - 12 TRBV2 many CAINRDSAEAFF TGTGCCATCAACAGGGATTCCGCTGAAGCTTTCTTT
TRBJ2-7 - 15 TRBV11-1 many CASSTSTGTSYEQYF TGTGCCAGCAGCACCTCCACCGGGACAAGCTACGAGCAGTACTTC
TRBJ1-1 - 14 TRBV12-3/TRBV12-4 - CASRQLMGGTEAFF TGTGCCAGCAGACAATTGATGGGTGGCACTGAAGCTTTCTTT
TRBJ1-1 - 12 TRBV30 many CAWSGQITEAFF TGTGCCTGGAGTGGCCAGATCACTGAAGCTTTCTTT
TRBJ2-3 - 11 TRBV11-1 - CSSSSKSTQYF TGTTCCAGCAGTTCGAAGAGTACGCAGTATTTT
TRBJ1-5 - 15 TRBV7-3 many CASSLNRAGGGPQHF TGTGCCAGCAGCTTAAATAGGGCTGGCGGGGGGCCCCAGCATTTT
TRBJ2-1 TRBD2 14 TRBV29-1 many CSVVSGGARAEQFF TGCAGCGTTGTTAGCGGGGGGGCCCGCGCTGAGCAGTTCTTC
TRBJ1-1 - 15 TRBV6-2/TRBV6-3 few CASSRAQGGGTEAFF TGTGCCAGCAGTCGCGCACAGGGTGGGGGGACTGAAGCTTTCTTT
TRBJ1-2 - 14 TRBV18 many CASSPRGRVDGYTF TGTGCCAGCTCTCCGAGGGGCAGGGTCGATGGCTACACCTTC
TRBJ2-1 - 16 TRBV3-1 many CASSQDQQGLYNEQFF TGTGCCAGCAGCCAAGATCAACAGGGTCTTTACAATGAGCAGTTCTTC
TRBJ2-1 TRBD2 16 TRBV7-6 many CASSHRLAGDRNEQFF TGTGCCAGCAGCCACCGACTAGCGGGAGACCGCAATGAGCAGTTCTTC
TRBJ2-1 - 18 TRBV7-6 few CASSLVAGAFTQRNEQFF TGTGCCAGCAGCTTAGTGGCTGGAGCTTTTACCCAAAGGAATGAGCAGTTCTTC
TRBJ2-7 TRBD2 15 TRBV7-8 few CASSGKRGNSYEQYF TGTGCCAGCAGCGGGAAGCGGGGGAACTCATACGAGCAGTACTTC
TRBJ2-3 - 14 TRBV18 many CASSPRGGTDTQYF TGTGCCAGCTCACCCCGCGGCGGAACAGATACGCAGTATTTT
TRBJ1-2 - 17 TRBV7-8 few CASSLRTNRQLNYGYTF TGTGCCAGCAGCTTAAGGACGAACAGACAATTGAACTATGGCTACACCTTC
TRBJ1-2 - 13 TRBV7-3 many CASSPGNENGYTF TGTGCCAGCAGCCCAGGGAACGAGAATGGCTACACCTTC
TRBJ2-5 TRBD2 15 TRBV5-1 many CASSLSGGAAETQYF TGCGCCAGCAGCTTAAGCGGGGGGGCCGCAGAGACCCAGTACTTC
TRBJ1-2 - 16 TRBV4-1 few CASSQDKGRAVYGYTF TGCGCCAGCAGCCAAGATAAAGGGAGGGCAGTCTATGGCTACACCTTC
TRBJ1-2 TRBD1 15 TRBV29-1 many CSVLGRDTGDYGYTF TGCAGCGTCCTTGGCAGGGACACAGGGGACTATGGCTACACCTTC
TRBJ2-1 - 13 TRBV18 - CASSFGERAEQFF TGTGCCAGCTCATTCGGGGAAAGGGCTGAGCAGTTCTTC
TRBJ2-3 TRBD2 16 TRBV9 - CASSVGAGATTDTQYF TGTGCCAGCAGCGTAGGCGCGGGAGCCACCACAGATACGCAGTATTTT
TRBJ2-7 - 11 TRBV11-2 few CASSFSAVRYF TGTGCCAGCAGCTTCTCGGCCGTCCGGTACTTC
TRBJ2-6 TRBD1 18 TRBV15 few CATSRPGQGAFGANVLTF TGTGCCACCAGCAGACCGGGACAGGGGGCATTTGGGGCCAACGTCCTGACTTTC
TRBJ2-4 - 15 TRBV12-3/TRBV12-4 - CASSLALTGQGIQYF TGTGCCAGCAGTTTAGCCCTGACAGGTCAGGGCATTCAGTACTTC
TRBJ1-1 - 13 TRBV7-9 medium-sized CASRRPENTEAFF TGTGCCAGCAGGAGACCGGAGAACACTGAAGCTTTCTTT
TRBJ2-3 - 17 TRBV6-6 few CASSPRGGRTGTDTQYF TGTGCCAGCAGTCCCAGGGGGGGGAGGACGGGCACAGATACGCAGTATTTT
TRBJ1-1 - 14 TRBV2 few CASIELASNTEAFF TGTGCCAGCATAGAGCTTGCATCGAACACTGAAGCTTTCTTT
TRBJ2-5 TRBD1 17 TRBV4-1 few CASSQDQTGRGQETQYF TGCGCCAGCAGCCAAGATCAGACAGGGAGAGGCCAAGAGACCCAGTACTTC
TRBJ1-5 - 12 TRBV12-3/TRBV12-4 - CASSSRVLPQHF TGTGCCAGCAGTTCGAGGGTTCTGCCCCAACATTTT
TRBJ1-1 - 14 TRBV6-5 few CASSYGYKNTEAFF TGTGCCAGCAGTTACGGCTACAAGAACACTGAAGCTTTCTTT
TRBJ1-5 TRBD1 15 TRBV7-8 - CASSLRGQTYQPQHF TGTGCCAGCAGCTTACGGGGACAGACGTATCAGCCCCAGCATTTT
TRBJ2-4 - 15 TRBV6-2/TRBV6-3 few CASRPGQLAKNIQYF TGTGCCAGCAGGCCCGGACAGCTAGCCAAAAACATTCAGTACTTC
TRBJ2-5 - 14 TRBV9 many CASSVERTAGTQYF TGTGCCAGCAGCGTAGAGAGGACCGCAGGGACCCAGTACTTC
TRBJ2-5 - 14 TRBV15 few CATREGGLQETQYF TGTGCCACCAGAGAGGGAGGACTTCAAGAGACCCAGTACTTC
TRBJ2-3 - 14 TRBV6-6 few CASSYGGSADTQYF TGTGCCAGCAGTTACGGGGGAAGTGCAGATACGCAGTATTTT
TRBJ2-4 - 15 TRBV9 - CASSVYPEDKNIQYF TGTGCCAGCAGCGTGTACCCCGAGGACAAAAACATTCAGTACTTC
TRBJ2-7 TRBD1 14 TRBV12-3/TRBV12-4 few CASSLGTGFYEQYF TGTGCCAGCAGTTTAGGGACAGGGTTCTACGAGCAGTACTTC